The text below deals with one T cell receptor (beta chain). Antigen unknown. The source of the sample is a study of human T cells and chemical hapten exposure. Study-wide background: Patch tests put 0.01% DPC on the upper back, and the results were checked at 6 days. Small discrepancies in pooled library volume mainly accounted for the varying TCR yields per sample.

Notes on the study in general: The donor cohort had alopecia, so its immune response may not match that of healthy people.

The time point here: patch test 3, about 24 weeks after DPC sensitization. The treatment here: therapeutic diphenylcyclopropenone sensitization with weekly scalp DPC. From germline, CDR1 is MNHEY and CDR2 SVGEGT. Trimming removed 2 bases from V and 7 bases from J, with 12 bases in between. This CDR3 is 13 amino acids long. Original methodology: Across samples, TCR counts had a median of roughly 100,000 and ranged from roughly 23,224 to 690,600. TCRdb recomputed calls from the RACE reads with MiXCR, one row per CDR3 protein. None of the V and J calls come from the authors' own analysis; TCRdb made them. The sample has approximately 110,000 distinct CDR3 sequences, less than 40% seen once.

This rearrangement joins TRBV6-2 or TRBV6-3 to TRBJ2-7; D not resolved. This TCR derives from a man in his forties or fifties with alopecia areata. Some clones in this sample may be carry-over from other donors' samples. The specimen was whole blood, collected in connection with sensitization to the hapten diphenylcyclopropenone (DPC). The CDR3 reads CASSYNDRPEQYF. The DNA for the CDR3 is TGTGCCAGCAGTTACAATGACCGCCCGGAGCAGTACTTC.